The 21 T cell receptor beta chains below were found in one sample sequenced in a study of shared clonotypes between healthy human individuals (dated by TCRdb to between 2020 and 2021). CD8 naive samples consisted of CD45RO-negative cells that were positively selected for CCR7, yielding a CD45RA+CCR7+ population without TemRA cells. Libraries were prepared through the immunoSEQ multiplex PCR assay. TCRdb took over this immuneACCESS table, retaining in-frame rearrangements with V and J assigned. Such tables are incomplete; in checked studies, under half of the missing clones stem from an unresolved V gene, and the remainder is unexplained. Within this sample are some 2,000,000 clones, with about 95% of them counted one time only. The biggest ten clones account for more than 0.95% of the sample. Sequenced material: naive CD8+ T cells sorted from blood. Read against the paper, the sample's cell subset or site label means: CD45RA+CCR7+. The receptors were gathered from a man aged 18 to 29 in good health.

This clone came up a few times. The sample carries other DNA sequences with the same CDR3. The V and J genes are TRBV4-1 and TRBJ1-5, with D perhaps TRBD1 (5 bases). With 4 bases removed from V and 4 bases from J, the gap between germline ends came to 11 bases. The CDR3 spans 14 residues. Germline V lookup: CDR1 MGHRA, CDR2 YSYEKL. The chain's CDR3 is CASSLGTGNQPQHF. CDR3 nucleotides: TGCGCCAGCAGCCTCGGGACGGGTAATCAGCCCCAGCATTTT.

The CDR3 region is CASSWDRHNEQFF. The CDR3 region has the DNA TGTGCCAGCAGTTGGGACAGGCACAATGAGCAGTTCTTC. The chain has TRBV6-5 and TRBJ2-1, with 8 bases lining up with TRBD1. Germline V gene sequence: CDR1 MNHEY, CDR2 SVGAGI. The CDR3 spans 13 residues. V was pared by 4 bases and J by 5 bases, with 1 base of the junction left unmatched.

The J gene is TRBJ2-3, the V gene TRBV2; TRBD2 is a possible D gene (6 bases). The V end was cut by 0 bases, the J end by 2 bases, with 9 bases between. The length of the CDR3 is 15 residues. Germline V CDR1 and CDR2: SNHLY, FYNNEI. The CDR3 reads CASSEAVGLTDTQYF. CDR3 bases: TGTGCCAGCAGTGAAGCGGTGGGACTCACAGATACGCAGTATTTT.

This clone was seen more than once but under ten times. The same CDR3 also results from other DNA sequences found in this sample. The V gene is TRBV2, the J gene TRBJ2-7; D is uncertain. V was clipped by 3 bases and J by 2 bases, with 2 bases between them. CDR1 is SNHLY, CDR2 FYNNEI, per germline. The CDR3 covers 11 residues. In DNA, the CDR3 is TGTGCCAGCAGTGACACCTACGAGCAGTACTTC. Amino acid sequence: CASSDTYEQYF.

This clone was counted once. The chain links TRBV13 to TRBJ2-1; 8 positions match TRBD2. From germline, CDR1 is PRHDT and CDR2 FYEKMQ (reference sequence). The V segment lost 5 bases and the J segment 5 bases; nucleotides outside the gene matches: 8. The CDR3 runs 15 residues. The CDR3 here is CASSVSGSGNNEQFF. In nucleotides, the CDR3 is TGTGCCAGCAGCGTGAGCGGGAGTGGGAACAATGAGCAGTTCTTC. Full variable domain (rest looked up from reference TRBV13 and TRBJ2-1): AAGVIQSPRHLIKEKRETATLKCYPIPRHDTVYWYQQGPGQDPQFLISFYEKMQSDKGSIPDRFSAQQFSDYHSELNMSSLELGDSALYFCASSVSGSGNNEQFFGPGTRLTVL.

This rearrangement joins TRBV7-6 to TRBJ2-1; D gene uncertain. This CDR3 has 13 residues. CDR1 is SGHVS, CDR2 FNYEAQ, per germline. Deletions cut 5 bases from V and 5 bases from J, with 10 bases between. The CDR3 nucleotides read TGTGCCAGCAGCCCATCCCTTGACAATGAGCAGTTCTTC. Encoded protein: CASSPSLDNEQFF.

The chain uses TRBV29-1 and TRBJ1-2; no clear D gene. This CDR3 spans 12 amino acids. The germline gives CDR1 SQVTM, CDR2 ANQGSEA. V was cut by 2 bases and J by 6 bases, with 10 bases left in between. CDR3 protein: CSVEPPGNGYTF. DNA of the CDR3: TGCAGCGTTGAACCGCCCGGGAATGGCTACACCTTC. Complete variable domain (other parts from reference TRBV29-1 and TRBJ1-2): SAVISQKPSRDICQRGTSLTIQCQVDSQVTMMFWYRQQPGQSLTLIATANQGSEATYESGFVIDKFPISRPNLTFSTLTVSNMSPEDSSIYLCSVEPPGNGYTFGSGTRLTVV.

The chain is built from TRBV4-2 and TRBJ1-5; no clear D gene. The CDR3 is made up of 16 amino acids. Per the germline V gene, CDR1 is LGHNA and CDR2 is YNFKEQ. The V gene lost 1 base and the J gene lost 5 bases, with 15 bases spanning the gap. CDR3: CASSQGSEGMDQPQHF. CDR3 nucleotide sequence: TGTGCCAGCAGCCAAGGCTCGGAGGGAATGGATCAGCCCCAGCATTTT.

This clone was counted a single time. This sample also contains other DNA sequences that code for the same CDR3. The genes are TRBV5-6 and TRBJ2-3, with 13 bases fitting TRBD2. Germline values: CDR1 SGHDT, CDR2 YYEEEE. The CDR3 loop spans 17 amino acids. Trimming took 0 bases from V and 3 from J; bases not matched to a gene: 4. CDR3 nucleotides: TGTGCCAGCAGCTTGGGACTAGCGGGAGGTGGAACAGATACGCAGTATTTT. It yields the protein CASSLGLAGGGTDTQYF.

The CDR3 coding sequence is TGTGCCAGCGCGACCGGACAGTCAGATACGCAGTATTTT. Protein product: CASATGQSDTQYF. The chain combines TRBV19 with TRBJ2-3, with D tentatively TRBD1 (6 bases). V was clipped by 9 bases and J by 4 bases, with 14 bases between them. The CDR3 contains 13 residues. Germline V gene lookup returns CDR1 LNHDA and CDR2 SQIVND (reference sequence).

J is TRBJ2-4 and V is TRBV7-9, with 10 bases lining up with TRBD1. V shed 1 base and J 8 bases; nucleotides not matched to a gene: 8. This CDR3 contains 16 residues. Germline assignment: CDR1 SEHNR and CDR2 FQNEAQ (reference sequence). The CDR3 nucleotides read TGTGCCAGCAGCTTAGATGTAGGGACAGGGGTGGACATTCAGTACTTC. Protein sequence: CASSLDVGTGVDIQYF. The variable domain in full, with the rest retrieved from reference TRBV7-9 and TRBJ2-4, is DTGVSQNPRHKITKRGQNVTFRCDPISEHNRLYWYRQTLGQGPEFLTYFQNEAQLEKSRLLSDRFSAERPKGSFSTLEIQRTEQGDSAMYLCASSLDVGTGVDIQYFGAGTRLSVL.

The chain combines TRBV27 with TRBJ2-1; 8 bases line up with TRBD2. CDR1 MNHEY and CDR2 SMNVEV come from the germline V gene (reference sequence). CDR3 length equals 16 residues. The ends lost 3 bases at V and 4 bases at J; junction bases unmatched: 8. The CDR3 loop reads CASSLSSGILYNEQFF. CDR3 nucleotide sequence: TGTGCCAGCAGTTTGAGTAGCGGGATACTATACAATGAGCAGTTCTTC.

This clone was detected once. The chain combines TRBV6-6 with TRBJ1-4, with a possible D match to TRBD1 (5 bases). Germline CDR1 reads MNHNY; CDR2 reads SVGAGI (reference sequence). The CDR3 has 13 amino acids. V was cut by 8 bases and J by 6 bases, with 13 bases left in between. The CDR3 sequence: CASWIGTDEKLFF. In DNA, the CDR3 is TGTGCCAGCTGGATAGGGACGGATGAAAAACTGTTTTTT.

As concerns this clone: Other DNA sequences in this sample translate to the same CDR3. This chain connects TRBV5-4 to TRBJ2-5, with TRBD2 matching 11 bases. The V and J ends lost 0 bases and 5 bases, in that order; junction bases with no gene match: 3. CDR1 is SGHNT and CDR2 is YYREEE in the germline V gene (reference sequence). CDR3 length equals 15 residues. CDR3 DNA: TGTGCCAGCAGCTTGGAACTAGCGGGAGTGGAGACCCAGTACTTC. Translating gives CASSLELAGVETQYF.

The J gene is TRBJ1-3, the V gene TRBV2; D perhaps matches TRBD1 (6 bases). The CDR3 is 17 residues long. V was shortened by 4 bases and J by 0 bases, with 16 bases between the two germline ends. The germline V gene has CDR1 SNHLY and CDR2 FYNNEI. The CDR3: CASSGGTPSSSGNTIYF. CDR3 bases: TGTGCCAGCAGTGGGGGGACACCCTCGAGCTCTGGAAACACCATATATTTT. Full variable domain (remainder filled in from reference TRBV2 and TRBJ1-3): EPEVTQTPSHQVTQMGQEVILRCVPISNHLYFYWYRQILGQKVEFLVSFYNNEISEKSEIFDDQFSVERPDGSNFTLKIRSTKLEDSAMYFCASSGGTPSSSGNTIYFGEGSWLTVV.

The chain is built from TRBV5-1 and TRBJ2-3; 11 bases are a match to TRBD1. With 2 bases clipped from V and 5 bases from J, the junction kept 13 bases outside the gene matches. The germline CDR1 and CDR2 sequences are SGHRS and YFSETQ. The length of the CDR3 is 18 residues. The CDR3 protein is CASSFRPGQGVSGDTQYF. The CDR3 nucleotides read TGCGCCAGCAGCTTTAGGCCGGGACAGGGGGTATCGGGAGATACGCAGTATTTT.

J is TRBJ1-5 and V is TRBV5-1, with D maybe TRBD1 (5 bases). The CDR3 spans 15 residues. Germline V gives CDR1 SGHRS, CDR2 YFSETQ. V was cut by 0 bases and J by 6 bases, with 13 bases left in between. CDR3 sequence reads: CASSLVPGIGQPQHF. The CDR3 DNA sequence: TGCGCCAGCAGCTTGGTACCAGGGATCGGTCAGCCCCAGCATTTT.

Remarks on this clone: Other DNA sequences in this sample translate to the same CDR3. The chain has TRBV10-1 and TRBJ2-7; D unresolved. V was cut by 5 bases and J by 2 bases, with 10 bases left in between. The CDR3 is made up of 13 amino acids. Germline lookup yields CDR1 WNHNN and CDR2 SYGVQD (reference sequence). The CDR3 is CASSPGPAYEQYF. The CDR3 nucleotides read TGCGCCAGCAGTCCAGGTCCCGCCTACGAGCAGTACTTC.

The chain recombines TRBV5-1 with TRBJ2-3, with 7 bases matching TRBD1. The ends lost 2 bases at V and 3 bases at J; junction bases unmatched: 12. The CDR3 runs to 17 residues. CDR1 and CDR2 from the germline V gene are SGHRS and YFSETQ. CDR3 loop: CASSLLSRDRVTDTQYF. In nucleotides, the CDR3 is TGCGCCAGCAGCTTATTGTCCCGGGACAGAGTAACAGATACGCAGTATTTT.

The chain carries TRBV6-6 and TRBJ1-3; D remains unclear. The V gene's germline CDR1 is MNHNY and CDR2 SVGAGI (reference sequence). The CDR3 loop spans 13 amino acids. Between the trimmed V and J ends, which lost 6 bases and 0 bases, there was a span of 6 bases. The CDR3 spells CASRRDSGNTIYF. As DNA, the CDR3 is TGTGCCAGCAGGCGTGACTCTGGAAACACCATATATTTT.

Of note for this clone: Other DNA variants within this sample encode the same CDR3. The chain recombines TRBV6-5 with TRBJ1-2; tentatively, D is TRBD1 (6 bases). The germline V gene has CDR1 MNHEY and CDR2 SVGAGI. This CDR3 is built from 13 residues. V was pared by 2 bases and J by 4 bases, with 8 bases between. The CDR3 loop reads CASSYGGTYGYTF. In DNA form, the CDR3 reads TGTGCCAGCAGTTACGGGGGCACCTATGGCTACACCTTC.